This T cell receptor (beta chain) was observed in a study of cytomegalovirus exposure and HLA in healthy donors. Across the whole study: As an earlier analysis found, around 190 million T cells yielded about 120 million unique TCR beta sequences. There were some 380 genotyped donors. Of these, about 80% fell in the genetic ancestry cluster associated with self-reported Caucasian donors. General study points: Common viral pathogens seemed, in a later analysis, to connect with several of the most significant clusters.

PCR used 60 Vbeta primers and 13 Jbeta primers. The method was immunoSEQ multiplex PCR; TCRdb's version includes in-frame clones alone and lacks a portion of them. The repertoire holds around 140,000 clones, with around two thirds as singletons. The V end was cut by 1 base, the J end by 5 bases, with 5 bases between. The CDR3 has 12 amino acids. Per the germline V gene, CDR1 is LNHDA and CDR2 is SQIVND (reference sequence). For this clone: As yet, its antigen is unknown. Within the sample, other DNA sequences also encode this same CDR3.

Sequenced material: PBMCs. The gene calls are TRBV19 and TRBJ1-1, with a weak D call TRBD1 (5 bases). The receptor's source is a male donor in good health and CMV-seronegative. Written as DNA, the CDR3 is TGTGCCAGTAGTATAGCAGGGACTGAAGCTTTCTTT. This translates into CASSIAGTEAFF.